These T cell receptor beta chains were read from a single sample in a study of T cell responses to AZD1222 COVID-19 vaccine. Only in-frame clones appear in the TCRdb table, and some are missing; sequencing was by immunoSEQ multiplex PCR. The sample contains over 95,000 clones, roughly nine tenths of which appear only once. Sequencing used peripheral blood, obtained 28 days after the second AZD1222 dose. These receptors originate from an adult who received the AZD1222 COVID-19 vaccine. Both conserved end residues are part of each CDR3. Fields, in order: D gene, clone size, J gene, V gene, CDR3 DNA, CDR3 protein. A D gene is named only where the DNA matches it firmly. Size values are once, few and many counts, or a class for expanded clones, and some rows have none.

>TRBD1|.|TRBJ1-4|TRBV6-5
TGTGCCAGCAGTTACACGACAGGGGGGAATGAAAAACTGTTTTTT
CASSYTTGGNEKLFF
>TRBD1|few|TRBJ2-2|TRBV7-9
TGTGCCAGCAGAAGCACCCCGGGACAGGGGTTGGCCGGGGAGCTGTTTTTT
CASRSTPGQGLAGELFF
>TRBD2|.|TRBJ2-7|TRBV28
TGTGCCAGCAGTTTACGATTGGGACTAGTCAACTACGAGCAGTACTTC
CASSLRLGLVNYEQYF
>.|.|TRBJ2-3|TRBV10-3
TGTGCCATCAGTGGAACAGGGGGAGGGCAAGATACGCAGTATTTT
CAISGTGGGQDTQYF
>TRBD1|.|TRBJ2-3|TRBV7-9
TGTGCCAGCAGCGACAGGGGGCCAGATACGCAGTATTTT
CASSDRGPDTQYF
>TRBD1|.|TRBJ1-1|TRBV2
TGTGCCAGCACCGTGACAGGGGTTGGTGAAGCTTTCTTT
CASTVTGVGEAFF
>TRBD2|.|TRBJ2-7|TRBV4-1
TGCGCCAGCAGCTTACTAGCGGTCCTAAGGAGCTCCTACGAGCAGTACTTC
CASSLLAVLRSSYEQYF
>.|.|TRBJ2-7|TRBV18
TGTGCCAGCTCACCCCCGGGCTACGAGCAGTACTTC
CASSPPGYEQYF
>TRBD2|.|TRBJ2-7|TRBV27
TGTGCCAGCAAGCCCGGGACTAGCGGGCCGTCCTACGAGCAGTACTTC
CASKPGTSGPSYEQYF
>TRBD2|.|TRBJ2-4|TRBV4-1
TGCGCCAGCAGCCAGACTCCGACTAGCGGGAGGCCGGGGGACATTCAGTACTTC
CASSQTPTSGRPGDIQYF
>.|.|TRBJ1-1|TRBV2
TGTGCCAGCAGAATAATCCGGGGGTCGGCTGAAGCTTTCTTT
CASRIIRGSAEAFF
>.|.|TRBJ2-3|TRBV19
TGTGCCAGTAGTCTACGGACTCCCACAGATACGCAGTATTTT
CASSLRTPTDTQYF
>.|.|TRBJ2-1|TRBV2
TGTGCCAGCAGGCGGGACCTCCAATTCGGCGATGAGCAGTTCTTC
CASRRDLQFGDEQFF
>.|.|TRBJ2-7|TRBV27
TGTGCCAGCAAGACCGCCCCAGGCGTTTCCTACGAGCAGTACTTC
CASKTAPGVSYEQYF
>TRBD2|once|TRBJ2-5|TRBV5-1
TGCGCCAGCAGCTTTGCGGGAGCAATGGAGACCCAGTACTTC
CASSFAGAMETQYF
>TRBD1|.|TRBJ1-2|TRBV28
TGTGCCAGCAGACGAGACAGGGTCAACTATGGCTACACCTTC
CASRRDRVNYGYTF
>.|.|TRBJ2-7|TRBV28
TGTGCCAGCAGTTTAGGCAGCTCCTACGAGCAGTACTTC
CASSLGSSYEQYF